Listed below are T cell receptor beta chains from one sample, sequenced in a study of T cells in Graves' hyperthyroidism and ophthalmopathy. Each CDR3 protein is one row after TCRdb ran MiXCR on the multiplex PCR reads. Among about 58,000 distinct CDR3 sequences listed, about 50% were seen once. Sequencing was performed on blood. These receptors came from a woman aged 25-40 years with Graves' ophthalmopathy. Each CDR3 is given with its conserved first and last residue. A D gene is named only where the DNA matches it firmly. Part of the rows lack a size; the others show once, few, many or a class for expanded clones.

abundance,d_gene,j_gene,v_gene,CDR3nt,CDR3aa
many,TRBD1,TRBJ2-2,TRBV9,TGTGCCAGCAGCGTAGGACAGGGGGTCAACACCGGGGAGCTGTTTTTT,CASSVGQGVNTGELFF
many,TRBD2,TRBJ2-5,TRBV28,TGTGCCAGCAGTCGTAGCGGGAGAGGCCAAGAGACCCAGTACTTC,CASSRSGRGQETQYF
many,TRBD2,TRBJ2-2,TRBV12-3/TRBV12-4,TGTGCCAGCAGTTTAGGGGTCGGGAGGGGCGGGGAGCTGTTTTTT,CASSLGVGRGGELFF
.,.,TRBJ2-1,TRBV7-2,TGTGCCAGCGGCTTACAGGCCACTGCCTACAATAAGCAGTTCTTC,CASGLQATAYNKQFF
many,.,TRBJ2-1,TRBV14,TGTGCCAGCAGCCAAGGAAGGGGACGTTCCAATGAGCAGTTCTTC,CASSQGRGRSNEQFF
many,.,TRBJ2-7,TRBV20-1,TGCAGTGCTAGGGGCAGAACCTACGAGCAGTACTTC,CSARGRTYEQYF
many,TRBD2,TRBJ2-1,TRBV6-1,TGTGCCGGGAGACTAGCGGATTGGAATGAGCAGTTCTTC,CAGRLADWNEQFF
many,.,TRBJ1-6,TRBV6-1,TGTGCCAGCAGTGCCGGACAGCATAATTCACCCCTCCACTTT,CASSAGQHNSPLHF
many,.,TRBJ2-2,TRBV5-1,TGCGCCAGCAGCTTGGCCGGGGACGGTACCACCGGGGAGCTGTTTTTT,CASSLAGDGTTGELFF
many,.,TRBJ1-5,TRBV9,TGTGCCAGCAGCGTAGACCCAGGGGATCAGCCCCAGCATTTT,CASSVDPGDQPQHF